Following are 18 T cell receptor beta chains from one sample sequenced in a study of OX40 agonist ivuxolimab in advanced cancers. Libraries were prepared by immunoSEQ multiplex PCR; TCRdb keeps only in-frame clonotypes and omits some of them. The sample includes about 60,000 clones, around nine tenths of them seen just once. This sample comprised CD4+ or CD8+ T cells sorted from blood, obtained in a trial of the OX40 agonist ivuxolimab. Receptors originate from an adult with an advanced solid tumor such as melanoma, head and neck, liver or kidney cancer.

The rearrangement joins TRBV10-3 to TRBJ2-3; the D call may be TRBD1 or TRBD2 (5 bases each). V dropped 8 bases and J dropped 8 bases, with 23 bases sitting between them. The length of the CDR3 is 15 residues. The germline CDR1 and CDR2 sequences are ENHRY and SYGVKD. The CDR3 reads CAIGLPGDRDGTQYF. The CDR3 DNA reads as TGTGCCATCGGCCTTCCAGGAGATCGGGACGGTACGCAGTATTTT.

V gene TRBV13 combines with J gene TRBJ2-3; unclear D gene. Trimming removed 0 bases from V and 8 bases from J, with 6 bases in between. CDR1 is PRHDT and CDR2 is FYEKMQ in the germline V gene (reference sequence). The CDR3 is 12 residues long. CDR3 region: CASSLGVATQYF. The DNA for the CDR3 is TGTGCCAGCAGCTTAGGAGTGGCTACGCAGTATTTT. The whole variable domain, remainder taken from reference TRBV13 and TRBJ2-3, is AAGVIQSPRHLIKEKRETATLKCYPIPRHDTVYWYQQGPGQDPQFLISFYEKMQSDKGSIPDRFSAQQFSDYHSELNMSSLELGDSALYFCASSLGVATQYFGPGTRLTVL.

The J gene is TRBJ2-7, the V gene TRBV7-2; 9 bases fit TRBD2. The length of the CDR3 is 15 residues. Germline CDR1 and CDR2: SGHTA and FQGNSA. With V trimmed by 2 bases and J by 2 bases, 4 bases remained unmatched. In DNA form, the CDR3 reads TGTGCCAGCAGCTTAAGGGCTAGCGGGGCCTACGAGCAGTACTTC. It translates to CASSLRASGAYEQYF.

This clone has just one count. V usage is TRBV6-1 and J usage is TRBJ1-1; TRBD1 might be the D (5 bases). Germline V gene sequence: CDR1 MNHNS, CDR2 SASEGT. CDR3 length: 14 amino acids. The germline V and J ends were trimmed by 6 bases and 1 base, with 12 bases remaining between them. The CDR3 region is CASRPGLTNTEAFF. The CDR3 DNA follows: TGTGCCAGCAGGCCGGGGCTGACGAACACTGAAGCTTTCTTT.

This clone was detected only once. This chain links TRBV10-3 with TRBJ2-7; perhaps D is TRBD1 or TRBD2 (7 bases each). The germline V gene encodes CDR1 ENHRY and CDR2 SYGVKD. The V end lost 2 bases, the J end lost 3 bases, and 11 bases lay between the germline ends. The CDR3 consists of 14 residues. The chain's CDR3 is CAISETGEGYEQYF. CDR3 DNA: TGTGCCATCAGTGAGACAGGGGAGGGCTACGAGCAGTACTTC.

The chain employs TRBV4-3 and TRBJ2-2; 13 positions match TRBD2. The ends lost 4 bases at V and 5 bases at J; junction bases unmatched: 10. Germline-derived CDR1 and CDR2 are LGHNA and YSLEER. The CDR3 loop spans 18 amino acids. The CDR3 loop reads CASSLRTSGRGGTGELFF. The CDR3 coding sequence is TGCGCCAGCAGCCTTCGGACTAGCGGGAGAGGAGGGACCGGGGAGCTGTTTTTT.

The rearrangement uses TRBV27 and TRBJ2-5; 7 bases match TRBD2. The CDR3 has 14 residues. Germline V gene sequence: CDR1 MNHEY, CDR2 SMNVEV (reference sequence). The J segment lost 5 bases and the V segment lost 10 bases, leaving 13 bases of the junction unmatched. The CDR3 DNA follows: TGTGCCAATGCGGGAGAGCCGGAGTCGGAGACCCAGTACTTC. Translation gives CANAGEPESETQYF.

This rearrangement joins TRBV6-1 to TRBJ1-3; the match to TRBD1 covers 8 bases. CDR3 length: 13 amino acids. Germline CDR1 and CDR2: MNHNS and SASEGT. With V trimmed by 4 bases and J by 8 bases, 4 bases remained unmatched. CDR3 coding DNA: TGTGCCAGCAGTGGGCAGGGGGCAGACACCATATATTTT. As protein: CASSGQGADTIYF.

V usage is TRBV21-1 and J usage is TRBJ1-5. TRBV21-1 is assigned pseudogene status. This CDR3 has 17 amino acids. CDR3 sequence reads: CASSKARWRCGNQPQHF. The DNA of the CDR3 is TGTGCCAGCAGCAAAGCGCGGTGGAGGTGTGGCAATCAGCCCCAGCATTTT.

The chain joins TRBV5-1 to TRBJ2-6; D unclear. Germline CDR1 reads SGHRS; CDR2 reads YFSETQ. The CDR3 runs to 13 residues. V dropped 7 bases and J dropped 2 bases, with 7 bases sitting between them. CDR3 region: CASQQPGANVLTF. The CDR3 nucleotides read TGCGCCAGCCAACAGCCTGGGGCCAACGTCCTGACTTTC. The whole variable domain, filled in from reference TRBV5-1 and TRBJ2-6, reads KAGVTQTPRYLIKTRGQQVTLSCSPISGHRSVSWYQQTPGQGLQFLFEYFSETQRNKGNFPGRFSGRQFSNSRSEMNVSTLELGDSALYLCASQQPGANVLTFGAGSRLTVL.

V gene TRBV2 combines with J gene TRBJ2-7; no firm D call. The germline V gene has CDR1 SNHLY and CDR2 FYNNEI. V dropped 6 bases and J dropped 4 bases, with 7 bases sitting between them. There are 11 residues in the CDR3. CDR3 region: CASSITYEQYF. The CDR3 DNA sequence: TGTGCCAGCAGCATTACTTACGAGCAGTACTTC.

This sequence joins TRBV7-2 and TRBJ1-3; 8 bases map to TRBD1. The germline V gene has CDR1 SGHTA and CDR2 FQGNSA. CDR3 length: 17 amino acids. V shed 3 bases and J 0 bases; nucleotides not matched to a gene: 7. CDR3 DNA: TGTGCCAGCAGCTTGCGGACAGGGCAGGGCTCTGGAAACACCATATATTTT. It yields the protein CASSLRTGQGSGNTIYF.

The CDR3 protein is CVSGLGGEKLFF. Written as DNA, the CDR3 is TGTGTGTCCGGCCTCGGGGGTGAAAAACTGTTTTTT. The chain is built from TRBV6-6 and TRBJ1-4; D possibly corresponds to TRBD1 (5 bases). Germline V gene lookup returns CDR1 MNHNY and CDR2 SVGAGI (reference sequence). This CDR3 has 12 amino acids.

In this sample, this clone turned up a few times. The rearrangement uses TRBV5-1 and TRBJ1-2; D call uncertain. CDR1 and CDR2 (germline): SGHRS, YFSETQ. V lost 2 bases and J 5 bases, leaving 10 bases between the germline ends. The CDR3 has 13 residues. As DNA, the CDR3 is TGCGCCAGCAGCTTTGTAACAGCTTATGGCTACACCTTC. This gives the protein CASSFVTAYGYTF.

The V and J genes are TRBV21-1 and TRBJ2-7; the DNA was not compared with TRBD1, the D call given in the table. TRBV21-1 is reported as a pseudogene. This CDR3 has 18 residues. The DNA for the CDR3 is TGTGCCAGCAGCAATTCCCACGGCCTCACAGGGGGCGCGGGGGAGCAGTACTTC. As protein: CASSNSHGLTGGAGEQYF.

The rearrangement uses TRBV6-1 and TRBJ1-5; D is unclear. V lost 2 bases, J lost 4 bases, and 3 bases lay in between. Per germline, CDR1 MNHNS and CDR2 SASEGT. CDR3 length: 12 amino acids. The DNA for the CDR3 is TGTGCCAGCAGTGAATTGAATCAGCCCCAGCATTTT. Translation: CASSELNQPQHF.

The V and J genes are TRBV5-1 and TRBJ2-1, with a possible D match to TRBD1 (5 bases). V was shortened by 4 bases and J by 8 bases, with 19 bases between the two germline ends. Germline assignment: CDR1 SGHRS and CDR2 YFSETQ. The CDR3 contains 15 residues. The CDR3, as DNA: TGCGCCAGCAGCCTCCTTAGGGGCACAGTCGATGAGCAGTTCTTC. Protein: CASSLLRGTVDEQFF. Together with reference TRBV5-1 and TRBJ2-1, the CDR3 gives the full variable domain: KAGVTQTPRYLIKTRGQQVTLSCSPISGHRSVSWYQQTPGQGLQFLFEYFSETQRNKGNFPGRFSGRQFSNSRSEMNVSTLELGDSALYLCASSLLRGTVDEQFFGPGTRLTVL.

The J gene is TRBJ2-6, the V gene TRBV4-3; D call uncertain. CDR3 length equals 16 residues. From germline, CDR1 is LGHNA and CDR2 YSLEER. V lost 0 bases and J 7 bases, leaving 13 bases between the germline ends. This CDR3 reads CASSQDVTTEANVLTF. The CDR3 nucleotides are TGCGCCAGCAGCCAAGATGTCACCACTGAAGCCAACGTCCTGACTTTC.